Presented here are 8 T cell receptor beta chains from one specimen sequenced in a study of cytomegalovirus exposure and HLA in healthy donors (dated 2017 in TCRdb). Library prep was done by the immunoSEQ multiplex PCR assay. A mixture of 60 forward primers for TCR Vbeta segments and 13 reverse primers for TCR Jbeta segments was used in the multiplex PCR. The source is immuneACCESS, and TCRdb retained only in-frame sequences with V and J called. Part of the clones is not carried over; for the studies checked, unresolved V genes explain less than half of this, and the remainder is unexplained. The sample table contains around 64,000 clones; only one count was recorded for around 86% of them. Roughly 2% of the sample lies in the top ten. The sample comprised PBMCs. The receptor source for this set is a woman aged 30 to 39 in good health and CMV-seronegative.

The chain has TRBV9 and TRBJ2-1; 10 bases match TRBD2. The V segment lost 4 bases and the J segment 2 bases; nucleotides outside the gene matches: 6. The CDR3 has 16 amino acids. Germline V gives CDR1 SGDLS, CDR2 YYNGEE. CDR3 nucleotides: TGTGCCAGCAGCCGAGCGGGAGGGCCTCCCTACAATGAGCAGTTCTTC. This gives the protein CASSRAGGPPYNEQFF.

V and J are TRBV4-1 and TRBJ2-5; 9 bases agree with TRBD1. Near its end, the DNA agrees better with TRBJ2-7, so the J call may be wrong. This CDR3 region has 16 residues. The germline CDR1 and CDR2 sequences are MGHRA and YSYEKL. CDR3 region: CASSQAPGQGNYEQYF. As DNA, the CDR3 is TGCGCCAGCAGCCAGGCCCCGGGACAGGGCAACTACGAGCAGTACTTC.

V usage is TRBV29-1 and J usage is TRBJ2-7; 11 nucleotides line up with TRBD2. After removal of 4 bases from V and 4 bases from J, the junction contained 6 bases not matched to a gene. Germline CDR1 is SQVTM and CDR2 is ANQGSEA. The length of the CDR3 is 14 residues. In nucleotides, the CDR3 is TGCAGCGTTGCGTTACTAGCGGGAGTTTACGAGCAGTACTTC. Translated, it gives CSVALLAGVYEQYF.

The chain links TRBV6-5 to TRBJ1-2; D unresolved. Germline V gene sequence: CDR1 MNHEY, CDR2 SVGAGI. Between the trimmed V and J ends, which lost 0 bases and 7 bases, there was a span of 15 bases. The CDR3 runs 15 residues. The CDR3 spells CASSYSISGSSGYTF. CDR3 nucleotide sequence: TGTGCCAGCAGTTACTCGATTTCGGGGAGCAGTGGCTACACCTTC.

The CDR3 bases are TGCGCCAGCAGCCGCGGACTAGCGGGGGGAATTAGCTCCTACAATGAGCAGTTCTTC. As protein: CASSRGLAGGISSYNEQFF. This chain connects TRBV5-1 to TRBJ2-1; 14 nucleotides match TRBD2. V lost 4 bases, J lost 0 bases, and 9 bases stayed unmatched. Germline V gene sequence: CDR1 SGHRS, CDR2 YFSETQ. The CDR3 has 19 residues.

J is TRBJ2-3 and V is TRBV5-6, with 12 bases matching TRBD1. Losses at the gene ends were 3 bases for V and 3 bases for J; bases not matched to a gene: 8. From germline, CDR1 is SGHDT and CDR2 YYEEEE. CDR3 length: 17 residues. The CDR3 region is CASSSGQGAGWTDTQYF. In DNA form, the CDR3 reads TGTGCCAGCAGCTCGGGACAGGGGGCAGGGTGGACAGATACGCAGTATTTT.

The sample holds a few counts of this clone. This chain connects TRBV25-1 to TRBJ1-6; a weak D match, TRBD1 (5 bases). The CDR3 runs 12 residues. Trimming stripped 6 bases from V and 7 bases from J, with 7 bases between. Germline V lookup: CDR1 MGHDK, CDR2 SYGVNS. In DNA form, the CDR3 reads TGTGCCAGCAGAGGGGTGAATTCACCCCTCCACTTT. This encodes CASRGVNSPLHF.

The CDR3 DNA is TGTGCCAGTAGCCCGGGACTAGCGGACCCGTACCAAGAGACCCAGTACTTC. It yields the protein CASSPGLADPYQETQYF. This chain joins TRBV19 and TRBJ2-5; 11 bases map to TRBD2. The CDR3 runs 17 residues. V lost 6 bases, J lost 0 bases, and 9 bases stayed unmatched. Germline V gives CDR1 LNHDA, CDR2 SQIVND (reference sequence).